These T cell receptor beta chains were read from a single sample in a study of T cell responses to AZD1222 COVID-19 vaccine. Some clones are missing from TCRdb's copy, which holds only in-frame ones; the method was immunoSEQ multiplex PCR. Here the sample spans 90,000 to 100,000 clones, nearly 90% being singletons. This sample comprised peripheral blood, obtained on day 0 of AZD1222 vaccination. The receptors were gathered from an adult in good health. Each CDR3 is given with its conserved first and last residue. Fields, in order: J gene, clone size, V gene, D gene, CDR3 protein, CDR3 DNA. The D gene is left open where the match is weak. Where a row states a size, it is once, few, many or the class of an expanded clone; other rows omit it.

j_gene: TRBJ2-3; abundance: NA; v_gene: TRBV6-1; d_gene: NA; CDR3aa: CASSEAPGEVDTQYF; CDR3nt: TGTGCCAGCAGTGAAGCACCGGGAGAGGTAGATACGCAGTATTTT
j_gene: TRBJ1-1; abundance: NA; v_gene: TRBV11-1; d_gene: NA; CDR3aa: CASSFGGGTEAFF; CDR3nt: TGTGCCAGCAGCTTTGGGGGCGGGACTGAAGCTTTCTTT
j_gene: TRBJ2-7; abundance: NA; v_gene: TRBV6-5; d_gene: NA; CDR3aa: CASSYSTYEQYF; CDR3nt: TGTGCCAGCAGTTACAGTACCTACGAGCAGTACTTC
j_gene: TRBJ2-1; abundance: NA; v_gene: TRBV11-2; d_gene: TRBD2; CDR3aa: CASSLGREGYNEQFF; CDR3nt: TGTGCCAGCAGCCTCGGGCGGGAGGGTTACAATGAGCAGTTCTTC
j_gene: TRBJ1-2; abundance: NA; v_gene: TRBV11-2; d_gene: NA; CDR3aa: CASSLVRGAAYGYTF; CDR3nt: TGTGCCAGCAGCTTAGTACGGGGGGCGGCCTATGGCTACACCTTC
j_gene: TRBJ1-5; abundance: NA; v_gene: TRBV6-2/TRBV6-3; d_gene: TRBD1; CDR3aa: CASSYSFPGQYDYSNQPQHF; CDR3nt: TGTGCCAGCAGTTACTCCTTCCCGGGACAGTACGATTATAGCAATCAGCCCCAGCATTTT
j_gene: TRBJ1-5; abundance: NA; v_gene: TRBV10-2; d_gene: NA; CDR3aa: CASSDGADQPQHF; CDR3nt: TGCGCCAGCAGTGACGGTGCCGATCAGCCCCAGCATTTT
j_gene: TRBJ1-1; abundance: few; v_gene: TRBV6-5; d_gene: TRBD1; CDR3aa: CASRRTGAEAFF; CDR3nt: TGTGCCAGCAGACGGACAGGCGCTGAAGCTTTCTTT
j_gene: TRBJ1-1; abundance: few; v_gene: TRBV7-8; d_gene: TRBD1; CDR3aa: CASRGHRGTNTEAFF; CDR3nt: TGTGCCAGCAGGGGCCACAGGGGCACGAACACTGAAGCTTTCTTT
j_gene: TRBJ1-1; abundance: NA; v_gene: TRBV5-1; d_gene: NA; CDR3aa: CASSLVVGPNTEAFF; CDR3nt: TGCGCCAGCAGCTTGGTGGTGGGTCCGAACACTGAAGCTTTCTTT
j_gene: TRBJ2-2; abundance: NA; v_gene: TRBV30; d_gene: NA; CDR3aa: CAWIRGLAGELFF; CDR3nt: TGTGCCTGGATTCGAGGGCTAGCCGGGGAGCTGTTTTTT
j_gene: TRBJ1-4; abundance: NA; v_gene: TRBV4-2; d_gene: NA; CDR3aa: CASSQVGSTNEKLFF; CDR3nt: TGTGCCAGCAGCCAAGTCGGGTCAACTAATGAAAAACTGTTTTTT
j_gene: TRBJ2-1; abundance: NA; v_gene: TRBV6-5; d_gene: NA; CDR3aa: CASSPEGGYNEQFF; CDR3nt: TGTGCCAGCAGCCCCGAGGGGGGGTACAATGAGCAGTTCTTC
j_gene: TRBJ2-5; abundance: NA; v_gene: TRBV4-1; d_gene: NA; CDR3aa: CASSLRTGYQETQYF; CDR3nt: TGCGCCAGCAGCCTCCGTACCGGGTACCAAGAGACCCAGTACTTC
j_gene: TRBJ2-5; abundance: NA; v_gene: TRBV11-3; d_gene: NA; CDR3aa: CASSLDSIADETQYF; CDR3nt: TGTGCCAGCAGCTTAGACAGCATAGCGGATGAGACCCAGTACTTC
j_gene: TRBJ1-3; abundance: once; v_gene: TRBV7-9; d_gene: TRBD1; CDR3aa: CASSSGQGTNTIYF; CDR3nt: TGTGCCAGCAGTTCGGGACAGGGAACAAACACCATATATTTT